A single sample is the source of the 23 T cell receptor beta chains below, sequenced in a study of T cell responses to AZD1222 COVID-19 vaccine. Data came from immunoSEQ multiplex PCR; TCRdb stores just in-frame clones and leaves some out. Among more than 140,000 clones listed, approximately 88% were seen once. The sequenced sample was peripheral blood, obtained on day 0 of AZD1222 vaccination. Receptors originate from an adult in good health.

V gene TRBV5-1 combines with J gene TRBJ1-1; TRBD1 matches 10 bases. J gave up 5 bases and V 0 bases, and 4 bases lay outside the gene matches. The CDR3 loop spans 15 amino acids. Per germline, CDR1 SGHRS and CDR2 YFSETQ. The CDR3 protein is CASSLVGTGETEAFF. CDR3 bases: TGCGCCAGCAGCTTGGTTGGGACAGGGGAAACTGAAGCTTTCTTT. Full variable domain (remainder filled in from reference TRBV5-1 and TRBJ1-1): KAGVTQTPRYLIKTRGQQVTLSCSPISGHRSVSWYQQTPGQGLQFLFEYFSETQRNKGNFPGRFSGRQFSNSRSEMNVSTLELGDSALYLCASSLVGTGETEAFFGQGTRLTVV.

The chain combines TRBV29-1 with TRBJ2-2, with 7 bases aligning to TRBD1. CDR3 size: 14 residues. Germline V gives CDR1 SQVTM, CDR2 ANQGSEA. Unmatched junction bases numbered 7, after V lost 5 bases and J lost 4 bases. CDR3 amino acids: CSVTGTVPTGELFF. The CDR3 region has the DNA TGCAGCGTTACCGGGACAGTACCCACCGGGGAGCTGTTTTTT.

The chain is built from TRBV6-2 or TRBV6-3 and TRBJ2-7, with 7 bases fitting TRBD1. This CDR3 is 13 amino acids long. CDR1 and CDR2 from the germline V gene are MNHEY and SVGEGT. V dropped 2 bases and J dropped 3; count of bases not matched to a gene: 1. The CDR3 sequence is CASSYDRVYEQYF. CDR3 coding DNA: TGTGCCAGCAGTTACGACAGGGTCTACGAGCAGTACTTC.

V and J are TRBV27 and TRBJ1-4; D perhaps matches TRBD1 (5 bases). Germline V CDR1 and CDR2: MNHEY, SMNVEV (reference sequence). Trimming shortened V by 1 base and J by 7 bases, and 10 bases separated the two germline ends. This CDR3 is built from 14 residues. The DNA for the CDR3 is TGTGCCAGCAGTTTATTAGGGGAAGGTGAAAAACTGTTTTTT. Its protein is CASSLLGEGEKLFF.

The chain uses TRBV5-4 and TRBJ1-2, with a possible D match to TRBD1 (5 bases). The germline V and J ends were trimmed by 1 base and 3 bases, with 16 bases remaining between them. Germline V gene sequence: CDR1 SGHNT, CDR2 YYREEE (reference sequence). This CDR3 spans 16 amino acids. This chain's CDR3 is CASSLSVRAGDYGYTF. In nucleotides, the CDR3 is TGTGCCAGCAGCTTGTCCGTCAGGGCGGGGGACTATGGCTACACCTTC.

This clone has more than one count but fewer than ten. The chain couples TRBV4-2 to TRBJ2-3; D remains unclear. Germline V gives CDR1 LGHNA, CDR2 YNFKEQ. V was pared by 0 bases and J by 1 base, with 14 bases between. The CDR3 has 17 residues. As DNA, the CDR3 is TGTGCCAGCAGCCAAGATCTGCGCTTCTTGGGCACAGATACGCAGTATTTT. It specifies CASSQDLRFLGTDTQYF.

The chain combines TRBV29-1 with TRBJ1-2, with a tentative D call TRBD1 (5 bases). There are 13 residues in the CDR3. CDR1 is SQVTM and CDR2 is ANQGSEA in the germline V gene. V was pared by 8 bases and J by 2 bases, with 15 bases between. In DNA, the CDR3 is TGCAGCTCGAGTTTCCGGGGGAACTATGGCTACACCTTC. Amino acids: CSSSFRGNYGYTF.

J is TRBJ1-1 and V is TRBV5-1; D might be TRBD1 (5 bases). There are 18 residues in the CDR3. The germline V gene has CDR1 SGHRS and CDR2 YFSETQ. V gave up 5 bases and J gave up 1 base, with 24 bases separating them. The CDR3 nucleotides are TGCGCCAGCAGTCCCCTGGTGGGGCCGGGAAAAAGGAACACTGAAGCTTTCTTT. Translating gives CASSPLVGPGKRNTEAFF. The full variable domain, completed using reference TRBV5-1 and TRBJ1-1, is KAGVTQTPRYLIKTRGQQVTLSCSPISGHRSVSWYQQTPGQGLQFLFEYFSETQRNKGNFPGRFSGRQFSNSRSEMNVSTLELGDSALYLCASSPLVGPGKRNTEAFFGQGTRLTVV.

V is TRBV30 and J is TRBJ1-4; D perhaps matches TRBD1 (6 bases). V was clipped by 4 bases and J by 3 bases, with 18 bases between them. Germline V CDR1 and CDR2: GTSNPN, SVGIG (reference sequence). CDR3 size: 16 residues. The CDR3 coding sequence is TGTGCCTGGACTCGTCGAGGGGGGGGAGCTAATGAAAAACTGTTTTTT. This translates into CAWTRRGGGANEKLFF.

V is TRBV18 and J is TRBJ2-7; TRBD1 matches at 9 bases. The CDR3 loop spans 13 amino acids. J gave up 5 bases and V 3 bases, and 2 bases lay outside the gene matches. Per germline, CDR1 KGHSH and CDR2 LQKENI. As DNA, the CDR3 is TGTGCCAGCTCACCGCGACAGGGGGACGAGCAGTACTTC. It is translated as CASSPRQGDEQYF.

The chain uses TRBV29-1 and TRBJ2-3, with no clear D. CDR3 length: 13 amino acids. CDR1 SQVTM and CDR2 ANQGSEA come from the germline V gene. The V end lost 7 bases, the J end lost 2 bases, and 13 bases lay between the germline ends. This CDR3 reads CSASYSYTDTQYF. The CDR3 DNA reads as TGCAGCGCCTCGTATAGCTACACAGATACGCAGTATTTT.

The chain is built from TRBV6-5 and TRBJ2-7; no definite D call. V shed 10 bases and J shed 3 bases, with 16 bases lying between them. The CDR3 consists of 13 residues. Germline CDR1 is MNHEY and CDR2 is SVGAGI. CDR3 amino acids: CATSLTANYEQYF. The CDR3 nucleotides read TGTGCCACTTCCCTCACGGCTAACTACGAGCAGTACTTC.

V is TRBV9 and J is TRBJ2-2; tentative D call: TRBD1 (7 bases). The CDR3 sequence is 19 residues long. V lost 3 bases, J lost 1 base, and 22 bases lay in between. Per germline, CDR1 SGDLS and CDR2 YYNGEE. The CDR3 sequence: CASSARQGGGSLNTGELFF. Here the CDR3 DNA reads TGTGCCAGCAGCGCCAGACAGGGCGGAGGGTCGTTGAACACCGGGGAGCTGTTTTTT.

The V call is TRBV5-4, the J call TRBJ1-5, with D uncertain. Deletions cut 4 bases from V and 5 bases from J, with 13 bases between. This CDR3 spans 14 amino acids. Germline values: CDR1 SGHNT, CDR2 YYREEE (reference sequence). The CDR3 loop reads CASSLRGSDQPQHF. CDR3 in DNA: TGTGCCAGCAGCCTACGAGGGAGCGATCAGCCCCAGCATTTT.

In regard to this clone: The identical CDR3 is also encoded by other nucleotide sequences in the sample. The CDR3 DNA reads as TGTGCCAGCAGTGTGGGCGGGAGCTACAATGAGCAGTTCTTC. It is translated as CASSVGGSYNEQFF. V is TRBV2 and J is TRBJ2-1, with TRBD2 identical over 7 bases. Unmatched junction bases numbered 3, after V lost 4 bases and J lost 3 bases. Germline CDR1 is SNHLY and CDR2 is FYNNEI. This CDR3 comprises 14 residues.

This clone showed up just once. The chain recombines TRBV12-3 or TRBV12-4 with TRBJ2-7; D not certain. CDR3 length: 13 residues. V was clipped by 6 bases and J by 1 base, with 10 bases between them. CDR3 bases: TGTGCCAGCAGCATGACGGGTTCCTACGAGCAGTACTTC. It encodes CASSMTGSYEQYF.

Only a few counts were recorded for this clone. The CDR3 region has the DNA TGCGCCAGCAGCCTGGGTGAGGGTAACACCATATATTTT. Translating it yields CASSLGEGNTIYF. This chain links TRBV5-1 with TRBJ1-3; no reliable D call. The germline V gene encodes CDR1 SGHRS and CDR2 YFSETQ. V dropped 4 bases and J dropped 7 bases, with 12 bases sitting between them. This CDR3 is built from 13 residues.

The chain combines TRBV3-1 (or the pseudogene TRBV3-2) with TRBJ2-1; D is ambiguous. This CDR3 contains 14 residues. V gave up 0 bases and J gave up 5 bases, with 8 bases separating them. Germline lookup yields CDR1 LGHDT and CDR2 YNNKEL (reference sequence). CDR3 amino acids: CASSQEIHHNEQFF. Here the CDR3 DNA reads TGTGCCAGCAGCCAAGAAATCCACCACAATGAGCAGTTCTTC.

This clone was seen a single time. V and J are TRBV5-8 and TRBJ1-1; D is unresolved. Germline CDR1 reads SGHTS; CDR2 reads YDEGEE. This CDR3 has 11 residues. The V end was cut by 1 base, the J end by 11 bases, with 9 bases between. The CDR3 region is CASSLTHGAFF. Written as DNA, the CDR3 is TGTGCCAGCAGCTTGACCCACGGGGCTTTCTTT.

The V and J genes are TRBV29-1 and TRBJ2-1; TRBD2 matches 9 bases. There are 14 residues in the CDR3. Germline values: CDR1 SQVTM, CDR2 ANQGSEA. The junction had 8 bases not matched to a gene; V was cut back by 7 bases and J by 4 bases. CDR3 loop: CSASAAGGYNEQFF. The CDR3 DNA follows: TGCAGCGCCTCGGCCGCGGGAGGGTACAATGAGCAGTTCTTC.

The chain combines TRBV7-9 with TRBJ2-7; 13 nucleotides match TRBD2. Germline V CDR1 and CDR2: SEHNR, FQNEAQ (reference sequence). The J segment lost 3 bases and the V segment lost 5 bases, leaving 13 bases of the junction unmatched. The CDR3 spans 18 residues. In DNA form, the CDR3 reads TGTGCCAGCAGCCCCCGTGGACTAGCGGGAGATAGGGGCTACGAGCAGTACTTC. It specifies CASSPRGLAGDRGYEQYF.

The rearrangement links TRBV28 to TRBJ1-5; 12 nucleotides line up with TRBD1. CDR3 length equals 18 residues. V was pared by 3 bases and J by 1 base, with 7 bases of the junction left unmatched. Germline loops: CDR1 MDHEN, CDR2 SYDVKM. The CDR3 spells CASSFGTGGGVSNQPQHF. CDR3 sequence (DNA): TGTGCCAGCAGTTTTGGGACAGGGGGCGGCGTAAGCAATCAGCCCCAGCATTTT. Based on the CDR3 plus reference TRBV28 and TRBJ1-5, the full variable domain is DVKVTQSSRYLVKRTGEKVFLECVQDMDHENMFWYRQDPGLGLRLIYFSYDVKMKEKGDIPEGYSVSREKKERFSLILESASTNQTSMYLCASSFGTGGGVSNQPQHFGDGTRLSIL.

This clone has just a few counts. The CDR3 DNA is TGTGCCAGCAGCGCCATAAGGATTCCGGGACAACAATCACGGACTGAAGCTTTCTTT. Encoded protein: CASSAIRIPGQQSRTEAFF. The V gene is TRBV5-4, the J gene TRBJ1-1; D is possibly TRBD1 (6 bases). This CDR3 has 19 amino acids. Trimming stripped 4 bases from V and 5 bases from J, with 30 bases between. The germline CDR1 and CDR2 sequences are SGHNT and YYREEE (reference sequence).